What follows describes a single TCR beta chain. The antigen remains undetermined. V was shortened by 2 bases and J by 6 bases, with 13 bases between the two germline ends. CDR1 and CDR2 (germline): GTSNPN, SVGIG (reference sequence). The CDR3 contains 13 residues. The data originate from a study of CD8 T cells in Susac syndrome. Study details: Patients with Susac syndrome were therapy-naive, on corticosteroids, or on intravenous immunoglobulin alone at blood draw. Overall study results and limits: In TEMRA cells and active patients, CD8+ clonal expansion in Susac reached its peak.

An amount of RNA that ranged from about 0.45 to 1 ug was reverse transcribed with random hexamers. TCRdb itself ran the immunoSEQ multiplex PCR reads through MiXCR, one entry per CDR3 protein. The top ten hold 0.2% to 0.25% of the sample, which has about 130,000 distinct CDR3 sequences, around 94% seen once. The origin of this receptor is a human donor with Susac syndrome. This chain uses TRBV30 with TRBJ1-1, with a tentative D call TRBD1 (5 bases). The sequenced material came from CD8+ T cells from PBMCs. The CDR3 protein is CAWSSGPPAEAFF. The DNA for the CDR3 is TGTGCCTGGAGTTCGGGACCCCCCGCTGAAGCTTTCTTT.